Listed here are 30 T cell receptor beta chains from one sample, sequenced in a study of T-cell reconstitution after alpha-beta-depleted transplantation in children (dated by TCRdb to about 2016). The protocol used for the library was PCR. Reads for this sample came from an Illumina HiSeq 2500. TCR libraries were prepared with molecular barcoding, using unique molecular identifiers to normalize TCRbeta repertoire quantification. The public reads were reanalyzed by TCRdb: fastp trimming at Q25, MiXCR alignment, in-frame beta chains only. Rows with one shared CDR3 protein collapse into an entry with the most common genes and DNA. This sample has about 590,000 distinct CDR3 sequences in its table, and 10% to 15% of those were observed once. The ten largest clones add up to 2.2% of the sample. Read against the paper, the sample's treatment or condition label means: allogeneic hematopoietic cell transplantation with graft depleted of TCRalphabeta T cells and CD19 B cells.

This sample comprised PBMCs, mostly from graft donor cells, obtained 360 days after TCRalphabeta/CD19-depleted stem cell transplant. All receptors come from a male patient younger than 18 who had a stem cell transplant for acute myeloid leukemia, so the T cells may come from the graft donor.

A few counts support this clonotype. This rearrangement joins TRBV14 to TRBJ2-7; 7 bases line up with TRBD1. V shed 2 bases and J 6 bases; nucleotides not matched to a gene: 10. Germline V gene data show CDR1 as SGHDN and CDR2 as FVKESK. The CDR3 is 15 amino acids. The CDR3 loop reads CASSQPRQGTREQYF. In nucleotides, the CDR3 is TGTGCCAGCAGCCAACCTAGACAGGGTACTCGCGAGCAGTACTTC.

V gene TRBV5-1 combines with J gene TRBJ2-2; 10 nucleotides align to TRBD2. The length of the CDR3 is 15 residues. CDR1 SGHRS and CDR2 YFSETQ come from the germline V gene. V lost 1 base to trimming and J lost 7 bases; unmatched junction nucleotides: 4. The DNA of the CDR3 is TGCGCCAGCAGCTTGATAGCGGGAGGCTACGGGGAGCTGTTTTTT. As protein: CASSLIAGGYGELFF.

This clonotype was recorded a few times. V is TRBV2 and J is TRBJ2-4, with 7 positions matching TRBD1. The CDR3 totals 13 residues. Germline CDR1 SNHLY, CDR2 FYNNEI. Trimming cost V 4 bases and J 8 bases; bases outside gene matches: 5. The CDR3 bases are TGTGCCAGCAGTGGACAGGGTATTGACATTCAGTACTTC. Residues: CASSGQGIDIQYF.

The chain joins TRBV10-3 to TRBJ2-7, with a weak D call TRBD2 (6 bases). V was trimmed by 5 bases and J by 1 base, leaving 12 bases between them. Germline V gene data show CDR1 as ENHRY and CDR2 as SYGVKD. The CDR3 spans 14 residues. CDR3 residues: CAISNRRGSYEQYF. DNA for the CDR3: TGTGCCATCAGTAACAGGAGGGGTTCCTACGAGCAGTACTTC.

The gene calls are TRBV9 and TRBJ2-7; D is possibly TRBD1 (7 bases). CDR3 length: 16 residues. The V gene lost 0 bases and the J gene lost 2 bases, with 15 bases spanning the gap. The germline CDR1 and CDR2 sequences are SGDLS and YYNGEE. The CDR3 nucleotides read TGTGCCAGCAGCGTAGCTGGGCAGGGGGGTCCCTACGAGCAGTACTTC. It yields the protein CASSVAGQGGPYEQYF.

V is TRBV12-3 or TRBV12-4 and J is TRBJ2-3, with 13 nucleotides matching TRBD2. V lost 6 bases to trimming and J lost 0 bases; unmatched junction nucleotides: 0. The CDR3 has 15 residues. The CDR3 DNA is TGTGCCAGCAGACTAGCGGGAGGGAGCACAGATACGCAGTATTTT. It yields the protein CASRLAGGSTDTQYF.

In DNA form, the CDR3 reads TGTGCCAGCAGTTTAGGGCAGGAGGGCAATCAGCCCCAGCATTTT. This sequence encodes CASSLGQEGNQPQHF. This sequence joins TRBV12-3 or TRBV12-4 and TRBJ1-5; D is uncertain. The CDR3 contains 15 residues. V lost 1 base, J lost 2 bases, and 9 bases lay in between.

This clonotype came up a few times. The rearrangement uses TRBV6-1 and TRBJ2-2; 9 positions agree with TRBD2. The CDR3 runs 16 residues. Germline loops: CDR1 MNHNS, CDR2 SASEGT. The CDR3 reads CASRRREGHGTGELFF. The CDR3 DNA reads TGTGCAAGCCGGAGGCGGGAGGGCCATGGGACCGGGGAGCTGTTTTTT.

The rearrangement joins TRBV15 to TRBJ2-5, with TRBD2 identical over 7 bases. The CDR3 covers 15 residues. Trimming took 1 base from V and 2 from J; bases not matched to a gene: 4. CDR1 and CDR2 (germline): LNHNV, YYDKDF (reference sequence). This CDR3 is CATSRGPSGQETQYF. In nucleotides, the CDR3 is TGTGCCACCAGCAGAGGGCCTAGCGGACAAGAGACCCAGTACTTC. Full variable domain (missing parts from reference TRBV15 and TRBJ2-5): DAMVIQNPRYQVTQFGKPVTLSCSQTLNHNVMYWYQQKSSQAPKLLFHYYDKDFNNEADTPDNFQSRRPNTSFCFLDIRSPGLGDTAMYLCATSRGPSGQETQYFGPGTRLLVL.

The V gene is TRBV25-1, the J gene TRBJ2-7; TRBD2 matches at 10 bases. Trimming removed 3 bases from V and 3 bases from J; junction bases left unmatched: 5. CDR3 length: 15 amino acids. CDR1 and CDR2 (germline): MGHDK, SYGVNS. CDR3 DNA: TGTGCCAGCAGTGATCCAGCGGGAGGGTTCTACGAGCAGTACTTC. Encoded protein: CASSDPAGGFYEQYF.

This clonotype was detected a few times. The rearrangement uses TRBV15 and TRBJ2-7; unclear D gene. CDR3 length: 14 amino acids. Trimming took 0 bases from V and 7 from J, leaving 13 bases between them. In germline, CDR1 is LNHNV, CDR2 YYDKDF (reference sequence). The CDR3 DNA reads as TGTGCCACCAGCAGAGATTCTTTGACGCTTGAGCAGTACTTC. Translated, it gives CATSRDSLTLEQYF.

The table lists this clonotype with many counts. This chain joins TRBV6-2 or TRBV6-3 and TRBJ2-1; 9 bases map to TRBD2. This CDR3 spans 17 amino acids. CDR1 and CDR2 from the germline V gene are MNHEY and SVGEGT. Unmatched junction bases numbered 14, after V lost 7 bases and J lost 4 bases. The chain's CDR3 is CASTEAGGLEGYNEQFF. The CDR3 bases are TGTGCCAGCACCGAAGCGGGAGGTTTAGAGGGGTACAATGAGCAGTTCTTC.

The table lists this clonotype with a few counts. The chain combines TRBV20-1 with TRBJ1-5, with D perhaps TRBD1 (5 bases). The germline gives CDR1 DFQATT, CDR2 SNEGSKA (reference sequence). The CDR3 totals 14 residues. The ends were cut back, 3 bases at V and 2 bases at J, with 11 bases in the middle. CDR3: CSASDMGGNQPQHF. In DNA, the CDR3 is TGCAGTGCTAGCGATATGGGGGGCAATCAGCCCCAGCATTTT.

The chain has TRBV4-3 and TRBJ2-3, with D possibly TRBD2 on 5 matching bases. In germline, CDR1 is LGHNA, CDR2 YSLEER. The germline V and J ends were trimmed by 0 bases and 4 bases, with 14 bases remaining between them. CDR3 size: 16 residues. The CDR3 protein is CASSQDEGSASDTQYF. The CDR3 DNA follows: TGCGCCAGCAGCCAAGATGAGGGATCAGCGTCAGATACGCAGTATTTT.

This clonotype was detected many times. The CDR3 region is CASSFVTGEKLFF. CDR3 in DNA: TGTGCCAGCAGTTTCGTAACCGGTGAAAAACTGTTTTTT. The chain recombines TRBV12-3 or TRBV12-4 with TRBJ1-4; D gene ambiguous. V lost 3 bases, J lost 7 bases, and 9 bases lay in between. This CDR3 has 13 residues.

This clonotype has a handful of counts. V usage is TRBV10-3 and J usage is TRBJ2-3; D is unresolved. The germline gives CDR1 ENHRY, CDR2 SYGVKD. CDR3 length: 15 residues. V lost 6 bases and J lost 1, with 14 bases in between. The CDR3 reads CAISSFGSRTDTQYF. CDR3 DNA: TGTGCCATCAGCTCCTTCGGTAGCCGCACAGATACGCAGTATTTT.

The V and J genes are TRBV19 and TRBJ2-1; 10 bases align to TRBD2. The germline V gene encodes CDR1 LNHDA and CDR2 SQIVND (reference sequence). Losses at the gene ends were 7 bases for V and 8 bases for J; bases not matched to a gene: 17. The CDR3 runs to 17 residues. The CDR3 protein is CASNSPRGLAGVYEQFF. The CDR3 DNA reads TGTGCCAGTAATTCACCGAGAGGGCTAGCGGGAGTATATGAGCAGTTCTTC.

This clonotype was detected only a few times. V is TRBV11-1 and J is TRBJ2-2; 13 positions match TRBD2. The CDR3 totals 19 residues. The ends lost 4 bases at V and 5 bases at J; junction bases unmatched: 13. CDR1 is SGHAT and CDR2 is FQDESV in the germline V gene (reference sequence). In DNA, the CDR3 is TGTGCCAGCAGCTCAACTGGAGGACTAGCGGGAGTTAAGACCGGGGAGCTGTTTTTT. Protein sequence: CASSSTGGLAGVKTGELFF.

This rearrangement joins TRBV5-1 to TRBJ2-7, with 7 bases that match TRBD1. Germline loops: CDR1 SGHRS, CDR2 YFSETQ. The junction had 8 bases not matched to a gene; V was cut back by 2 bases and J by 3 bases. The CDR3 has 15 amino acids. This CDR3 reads CASSFPTGLSYEQYF. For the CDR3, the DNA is TGCGCCAGCAGCTTCCCGACAGGGTTGAGCTACGAGCAGTACTTC. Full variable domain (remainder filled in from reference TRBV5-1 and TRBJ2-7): KAGVTQTPRYLIKTRGQQVTLSCSPISGHRSVSWYQQTPGQGLQFLFEYFSETQRNKGNFPGRFSGRQFSNSRSEMNVSTLELGDSALYLCASSFPTGLSYEQYFGPGTRLTVT.

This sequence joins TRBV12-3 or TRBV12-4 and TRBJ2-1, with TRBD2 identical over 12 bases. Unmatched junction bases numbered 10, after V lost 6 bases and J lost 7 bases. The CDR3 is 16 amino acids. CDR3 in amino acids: CASRRTTSGRINEQFF. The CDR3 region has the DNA TGTGCCAGCAGGAGGACAACTAGCGGGAGGATAAATGAGCAGTTCTTC.

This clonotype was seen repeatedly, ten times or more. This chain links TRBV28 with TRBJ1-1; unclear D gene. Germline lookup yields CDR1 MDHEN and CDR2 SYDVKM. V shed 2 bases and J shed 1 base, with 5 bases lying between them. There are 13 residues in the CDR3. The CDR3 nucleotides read TGTGCCAGCAGTTTACTGGGGAACACTGAAGCTTTCTTT. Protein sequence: CASSLLGNTEAFF.

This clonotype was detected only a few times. CDR3 in DNA: TGCGCCAGCAGCCAAGATCTTCGACAAAGCACAGATACGCAGTATTTT. Translation: CASSQDLRQSTDTQYF. The chain is built from TRBV4-3 and TRBJ2-3; no firm D call. V was cut by 0 bases and J by 0 bases, with 10 bases left in between. The CDR3 has 16 residues. Germline V gene sequence: CDR1 LGHNA, CDR2 YSLEER.

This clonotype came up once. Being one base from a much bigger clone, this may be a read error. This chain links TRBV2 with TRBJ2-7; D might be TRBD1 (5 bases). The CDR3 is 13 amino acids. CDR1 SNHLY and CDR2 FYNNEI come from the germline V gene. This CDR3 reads CDSRIDSYYEQYF. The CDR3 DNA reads TGTGACAGCAGGATCGACAGCTACTACGAGCAGTACTTC.

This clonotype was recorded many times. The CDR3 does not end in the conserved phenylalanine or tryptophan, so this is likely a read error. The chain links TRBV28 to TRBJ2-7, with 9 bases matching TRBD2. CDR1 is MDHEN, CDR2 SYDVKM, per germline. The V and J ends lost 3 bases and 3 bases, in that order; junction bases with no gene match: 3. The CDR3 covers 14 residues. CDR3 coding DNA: TGTGCCAGCAGTTTGACTAGCGGAGGCTACGAGCAGTACATC. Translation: CASSLTSGGYEQYI.

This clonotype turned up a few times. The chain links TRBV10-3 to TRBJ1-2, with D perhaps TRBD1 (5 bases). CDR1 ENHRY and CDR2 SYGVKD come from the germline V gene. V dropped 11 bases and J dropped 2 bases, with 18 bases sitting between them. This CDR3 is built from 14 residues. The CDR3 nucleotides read TGTGCCTCAACCGGGACCAGGGAGAACTATGGCTACACCTTC. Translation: CASTGTRENYGYTF.

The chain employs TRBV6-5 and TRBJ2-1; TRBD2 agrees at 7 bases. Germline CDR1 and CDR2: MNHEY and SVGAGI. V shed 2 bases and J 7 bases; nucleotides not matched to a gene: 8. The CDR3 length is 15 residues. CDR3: CASSYGGLGSNEQFF. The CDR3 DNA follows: TGTGCCAGCAGTTACGGAGGACTAGGCTCAAATGAGCAGTTCTTC.

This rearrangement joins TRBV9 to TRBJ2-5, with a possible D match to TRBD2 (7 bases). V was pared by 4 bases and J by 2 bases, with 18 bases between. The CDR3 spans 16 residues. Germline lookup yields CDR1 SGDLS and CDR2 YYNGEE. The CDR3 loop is CASSPRGDTLQETQYF. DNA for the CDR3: TGTGCCAGCAGCCCCCGGGGGGACACCCTTCAAGAGACCCAGTACTTC.

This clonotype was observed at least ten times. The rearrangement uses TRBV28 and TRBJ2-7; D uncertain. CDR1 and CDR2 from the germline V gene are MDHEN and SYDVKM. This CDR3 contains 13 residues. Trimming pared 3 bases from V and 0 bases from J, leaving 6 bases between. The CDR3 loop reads CASSFRSSYEQYF. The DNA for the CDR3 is TGTGCCAGCAGTTTCAGGAGCTCCTACGAGCAGTACTTC.

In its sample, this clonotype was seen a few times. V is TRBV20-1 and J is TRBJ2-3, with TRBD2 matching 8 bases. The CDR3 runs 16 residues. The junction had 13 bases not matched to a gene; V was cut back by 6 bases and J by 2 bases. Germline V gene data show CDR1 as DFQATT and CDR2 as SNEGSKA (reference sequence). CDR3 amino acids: CSAPDRASGFTDTQYF. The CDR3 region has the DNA TGCAGTGCCCCGGATCGGGCTAGCGGGTTCACAGATACGCAGTATTTT.

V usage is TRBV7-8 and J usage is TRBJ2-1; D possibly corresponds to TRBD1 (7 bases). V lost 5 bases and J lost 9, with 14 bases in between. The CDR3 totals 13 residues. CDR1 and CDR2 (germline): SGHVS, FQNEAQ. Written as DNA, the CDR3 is TGTGCCAGCAGCAGGAGGGGGCGTAGTGAGCAGTTCTTC. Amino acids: CASSRRGRSEQFF.